The 28 T cell receptor beta chains below come from one sample, sequenced in a study of molecular identifiers for immune sequencing clone quantification. TCRdb reanalysed the PCR reads using MiXCR and keeps one entry per CDR3 protein. The table lists about 640,000 distinct CDR3 sequences, 20% of them singletons. Sequencing was carried out using naive CD8+ T cells from blood, with Jurkat cell RNA spiked in. Subset meaning: FACS-sorted CD8+CD4-CCR7+CD45RA+ naive T cells. Receptors were obtained from a human donor in good health. Some libraries in this study had Jurkat cell RNA spiked in.

This clonotype was counted a few times. CDR3 nucleotides: TGTGCCAGCAGTTCCCTCCGGGTGGGGGACTCCTACAATGAGCAGTTCTTC. The encoded protein is CASSSLRVGDSYNEQFF. The chain links TRBV6-2 or TRBV6-3 to TRBJ2-1; D may match TRBD1 or TRBD2 (5 bases each). The length of the CDR3 is 17 residues. Trimming pared 4 bases from V and 0 bases from J, leaving 16 bases between. Germline CDR1 reads MNHEY; CDR2 reads SVGEGT.

This clonotype was detected ten times or more. The gene calls are TRBV4-3 and TRBJ2-3; 13 nucleotides line up with TRBD2. The CDR3 contains 18 residues. The germline CDR1 and CDR2 sequences are LGHNA and YSLEER. V lost 0 bases, J lost 2 bases, and 5 bases stayed unmatched. The CDR3 sequence is CASSQEGLAGSPTDTQYF. CDR3 sequence (DNA): TGCGCCAGCAGCCAAGAGGGACTAGCGGGATCCCCCACAGATACGCAGTATTTT.

This clonotype was counted many times. This chain joins TRBV4-3 and TRBJ1-2, with D perhaps matching TRBD1 (6 bases). The germline V gene encodes CDR1 LGHNA and CDR2 YSLEER. Trimming shortened V by 3 bases and J by 4 bases, and 18 bases separated the two germline ends. The CDR3 is 16 residues long. The CDR3 sequence: CASSHTTGGSIYGYTF. The CDR3 region has the DNA TGCGCCAGCAGCCATACTACTGGGGGCTCCATCTATGGCTACACCTTC.

Turning to this clonotype: The junction and the germline gene differ at one end; a read error may be behind it. The CDR3 protein is CASSPTGTEYNEQLF. CDR3 DNA sequence: TGTGCCAGCAGCCCAACCGGGACTGAATACAATGAGCAGCTCTTC. The chain links TRBV7-9 to TRBJ2-1; D may be TRBD2 (6 bases). CDR1 is SEHNR, CDR2 FQNEAQ, per germline (reference sequence). This CDR3 region has 15 residues.

This clonotype showed up many times. The chain uses TRBV2 and TRBJ2-3; D gene unclear. Germline CDR1 reads SNHLY; CDR2 reads FYNNEI. V shed 5 bases and J shed 0 bases, with 24 bases lying between them. The CDR3 extends over 19 amino acids. CDR3 nucleotides: TGTGCCAGCAGTCATGGCCCCAGCACAACGCCATATAGCACAGATACGCAGTATTTT. Its translation is CASSHGPSTTPYSTDTQYF.

There are many counts of this clonotype. J is TRBJ2-5 and V is TRBV4-3, with D perhaps assigned TRBD1 or TRBD2 (5 bases each). This CDR3 contains 15 residues. Looked up from germline, CDR1 is LGHNA and CDR2 is YSLEER. V dropped 0 bases and J dropped 9 bases, with 17 bases sitting between them. CDR3 sequence: CASSQDRDGLFAQYF. The CDR3 nucleotides read TGCGCCAGCAGCCAAGACCGGGACGGTTTGTTCGCCCAGTACTTC.

About this clonotype itself: This may come from a read error, since a much larger clone is one base off. V is TRBV6-5 and J is TRBJ2-1; no definite D call. The germline CDR1 and CDR2 sequences are MNHEY and SVGAGI. The CDR3 is 12 amino acids. The CDR3 DNA follows: TGTGCCAGCAGTCCCCGTGGGGATGAGCGGTTCTTC. Protein: CASSPRGDERFF.

As for this clonotype: Just one base apart from a much larger clone, this may be a read error. The chain links TRBV7-2 to TRBJ2-3, with D maybe TRBD2 (6 bases). The CDR3 covers 16 residues. The germline CDR1 and CDR2 sequences are SGHTA and FQGNSA. The V end was cut by 7 bases, the J end by 2 bases, with 19 bases between. CDR3 DNA: TGTGCCAGCAAGTTTACAGCAGTGGGACTCACAGATACGCAGTATTTT. Residues: CASKFTAVGLTDTQYF.

Concerning this clonotype itself: The conserved phenylalanine or tryptophan normally closing the CDR3 is absent here, so this likely arose from a read error. The J gene is TRBJ2-1, the V gene TRBV6-6; D is unresolved. The germline V gene has CDR1 MNHNY and CDR2 SVGAGI (reference sequence). This CDR3 has 12 amino acids. V was clipped by 2 bases and J by 4 bases, with 3 bases between them. The chain's CDR3 is CASSYRYNEQFL. CDR3 nucleotides: TGTGCCAGCAGTTACAGGTACAATGAGCAGTTCCTC.

This clonotype came up many times. The chain joins TRBV6-2 or TRBV6-3 to TRBJ1-1; D is unresolved. Per germline, CDR1 MNHEY and CDR2 SVGEGT. The CDR3 is 14 residues long. The ends were cut back, 0 bases at V and 8 bases at J, with 13 bases in the middle. CDR3 in DNA: TGTGCCAGCAGTTACTCGTTTCTGGGAACGGAAGCTTTCTTT. It is translated as CASSYSFLGTEAFF.

In its sample, this clonotype was seen many times. The chain carries TRBV29-1 and TRBJ2-5, with D possibly being TRBD2 (5 bases). CDR1 is SQVTM and CDR2 is ANQGSEA in the germline V gene. V dropped 4 bases and J dropped 7 bases, with 10 bases sitting between them. There are 11 residues in the CDR3. CDR3 in amino acids: CSVGDGGTQYF. The CDR3 region has the DNA TGCAGCGTTGGAGACGGAGGGACCCAGTACTTC.

At least ten counts were recorded for this clonotype. This chain connects TRBV4-3 to TRBJ1-5; D perhaps matches TRBD1 (5 bases). Per germline, CDR1 LGHNA and CDR2 YSLEER. The CDR3 covers 15 residues. The germline V and J ends were trimmed by 0 bases and 7 bases, with 13 bases remaining between them. Here the CDR3 reads CASSQEAGWDQPQHF. The DNA of the CDR3 is TGCGCCAGCAGCCAAGAGGCGGGCTGGGACCAGCCCCAGCATTTT.

The chain uses TRBV2 and TRBJ2-2; 7 bases fit TRBD2. With 4 bases clipped from V and 6 bases from J, the junction kept 8 bases outside the gene matches. Germline V gives CDR1 SNHLY, CDR2 FYNNEI. CDR3 length: 15 residues. The CDR3 nucleotides are TGTGCCAGCAGTGTAGGCGGGAGTAGGTCCGGGGAGCTGTTTTTT. Residues: CASSVGGSRSGELFF.

This clonotype was detected many times. This rearrangement joins TRBV7-2 to TRBJ2-7; 7 bases fit TRBD2. The CDR3 extends over 14 amino acids. Losses at the gene ends were 3 bases for V and 2 bases for J; bases not matched to a gene: 4. The germline V gene has CDR1 SGHTA and CDR2 FQGNSA. The CDR3 nucleotides are TGTGCCAGCAGCTTGGCGGGAGAGCCCTACGAGCAGTACTTC. Its protein is CASSLAGEPYEQYF.

This clonotype was seen only a few times. The gene calls are TRBV28 and TRBJ2-7; 9 nucleotides agree with TRBD2. The CDR3 loop spans 16 amino acids. The germline gives CDR1 MDHEN, CDR2 SYDVKM. The trim removed 6 bases at V and 3 bases at J, leaving 12 bases unmatched. This CDR3 reads CASSPSGGSGSYEQYF. The CDR3 coding sequence is TGTGCCAGCAGCCCTTCCGGGGGTAGCGGGAGCTACGAGCAGTACTTC. The full variable domain, completed using reference TRBV28 and TRBJ2-7, is DVKVTQSSRYLVKRTGEKVFLECVQDMDHENMFWYRQDPGLGLRLIYFSYDVKMKEKGDIPEGYSVSREKKERFSLILESASTNQTSMYLCASSPSGGSGSYEQYFGPGTRLTVT.

About this clonotype: Germline and junction disagree at one end, which may indicate a read error. The J gene is TRBJ2-5, the V gene TRBV9; tentatively, D is TRBD1 (6 bases). Germline V CDR1 and CDR2: SGDLS, YYNGEE. The CDR3 covers 14 residues. In nucleotides, the CDR3 is TGTGCCAGCAGCGTAGAGGGGGTTTGGGAGACCCAGCACTTC. It yields the protein CASSVEGVWETQHF.

Turning to this clonotype: A much larger clone lies one base from this, so it may be a read error. V and J are TRBV7-6 and TRBJ2-3, with D perhaps being TRBD1 or TRBD2 (6 bases each). Trimming took off 2 bases at V and 3 bases at J, with 15 bases between the two ends. Germline CDR1 and CDR2: SGHVS and FNYEAQ. This CDR3 has 16 residues. CDR3 in amino acids: CASSLLDSGATDTQYF. The DNA of the CDR3 is TGTGCCAGCAGCTTATTGGACTCGGGGGCGACAGATACGCAGTATTTT.

This rearrangement joins TRBV5-3 to TRBJ1-6; the match to TRBD1 covers 10 bases. TRBV5-3 is filed as an ORF, its function uncertain. After removal of 8 bases from V and 9 bases from J, the junction contained 2 bases not matched to a gene. CDR3 length: 12 amino acids. The CDR3 DNA reads TGTGCCAGCAGGGACAGGGGTTCACCCCTCCACTTT. Translating gives CASRDRGSPLHF.

The rearrangement uses TRBV5-6 and TRBJ2-2; weak D call: TRBD2 (6 bases). V lost 5 bases to trimming and J lost 7 bases, with 12 bases between them. CDR3 length: 13 amino acids. The germline gives CDR1 SGHDT, CDR2 YYEEEE. The CDR3 here is CASSAGLGGELFF. The CDR3 DNA is TGTGCCAGCAGTGCGGGACTGGGCGGGGAGCTGTTTTTT.

This clonotype was counted ten times or more. This chain uses TRBV4-3 with TRBJ2-5, with 9 bases matching TRBD2. The CDR3 spans 15 residues. Germline V gene lookup returns CDR1 LGHNA and CDR2 YSLEER. With V trimmed by 3 bases and J by 1 base, 3 bases remained unmatched. The CDR3 nucleotides read TGCGCCAGCAGCCAGGGGACTAGCCTCCAAGAGACCCAGTACTTC. Amino acid sequence: CASSQGTSLQETQYF.

A note on this clonotype: A much larger clone is a single base away; this may be a read error. CDR3 protein: CAWSTGETRYF. The CDR3 bases are TGTGCCTGGAGTACGGGGGAGACCCGGTACTTC. The chain carries TRBV30 and TRBJ2-5; tentative D call: TRBD2 (6 bases). This CDR3 spans 11 amino acids. CDR1 is GTSNPN, CDR2 SVGIG, per germline (reference sequence).

V and J are TRBV10-1 and TRBJ2-1; D tentatively reads TRBD1 or TRBD2 (5 bases each). CDR3 length: 12 residues. CDR1 and CDR2 from the germline V gene are WNHNN and SYGVQD (reference sequence). Trimming took off 3 bases at V and 9 bases at J, with 9 bases between the two ends. CDR3 amino acids: CASSDGAGEQFF. In DNA form, the CDR3 reads TGCGCCAGCAGTGACGGGGCGGGTGAGCAGTTCTTC.

This clonotype was counted many times. This chain connects TRBV4-3 to TRBJ2-4; 9 bases agree with TRBD1. V lost 1 base, J lost 8 bases, and 6 bases stayed unmatched. The CDR3 sequence is 15 residues long. Per germline, CDR1 LGHNA and CDR2 YSLEER. The CDR3 DNA reads as TGCGCCAGCAGCCAAGGGACAGGGGTCGGGTACATTCAGTACTTC. Translation: CASSQGTGVGYIQYF.

A few counts support this clonotype. J is TRBJ2-7 and V is TRBV20-1; 11 positions agree with TRBD2. CDR1 DFQATT and CDR2 SNEGSKA come from the germline V gene (reference sequence). Trimming removed 5 bases from V and 2 bases from J; junction bases left unmatched: 5. There are 14 residues in the CDR3. CDR3 DNA: TGCAGTGCTCCCCTGGGACTAGCGGCCTACGAGCAGTACTTC. It is translated as CSAPLGLAAYEQYF.

With respect to this clonotype: Compared with germline, one end of the junction differs, possibly owing to a read error. V usage is TRBV12-3 or TRBV12-4 and J usage is TRBJ2-5, with D possibly TRBD2 on 5 matching bases. This CDR3 is built from 16 residues. DNA for the CDR3: TGTGCCAGCAGTTTAGGCGTTGGAGGAGAGCAAGAGACCCAGTGCTTC. Translation: CASSLGVGGEQETQCF.

This clonotype showed up many times. The chain employs TRBV27 and TRBJ2-2; D is undetermined. CDR1 and CDR2 (germline): MNHEY, SMNVEV (reference sequence). This CDR3 has 15 residues. The V end lost 3 bases, the J end lost 6 bases, and 14 bases lay between the germline ends. The CDR3 coding sequence is TGTGCCAGCAGTTTGATCTTTGCTCCTCCCGGGGAGCTGTTTTTT. Translation gives CASSLIFAPPGELFF.

This clonotype was found many times. This chain uses TRBV9 with TRBJ2-3; D is possibly TRBD1 (5 bases). The V end was cut by 0 bases, the J end by 4 bases, with 12 bases between. Germline assignment: CDR1 SGDLS and CDR2 YYNGEE. The CDR3 totals 15 residues. The CDR3 DNA reads as TGTGCCAGCAGCGTAGCCTGGGGCAGCTCAGATACGCAGTATTTT. Protein: CASSVAWGSSDTQYF.

This clonotype has ten or more counts. The chain links TRBV6-5 to TRBJ2-7; 8 nucleotides align to TRBD1. V shed 0 bases, J shed 3 bases, and the junction held 4 bases outside the gene matches. The CDR3 contains 15 residues. Germline V CDR1 and CDR2: MNHEY, SVGAGI. CDR3 region: CASSYSGTGSYEQYF. For the CDR3, the DNA is TGTGCCAGCAGTTACTCGGGGACAGGTAGCTACGAGCAGTACTTC.